Below are 3 T cell receptor beta chains sequenced from a single sample in a study of spatial heterogeneity in lung cancer. TCRdb re-derived calls from the 5' RACE reads in MiXCR, one entry per CDR3 protein. The sample yields about 12,000 distinct CDR3 sequences, 14% seen once. Time point here: sample taken at primary tumor resection. The sequenced material consisted of unsorted whole RNA from tumor, nontumor lung or frozen PBMC. Sequenced material: PBMCs, taken at surgery. These receptors came from a male donor with early-stage non-small cell lung cancer.

The chain is built from TRBV5-1 and TRBJ2-3; a possible D gene is TRBD2 (6 bases). Trimming stripped 5 bases from V and 0 bases from J, with 13 bases between. Germline V gene sequence: CDR1 SGHRS, CDR2 YFSETQ. This CDR3 spans 15 amino acids. The CDR3 loop is CASSPPGVSTDTQYF. The CDR3 coding sequence is TGCGCCAGCAGTCCACCGGGGGTTAGCACAGATACGCAGTATTTT.

This clonotype was seen only a few times. The gene calls are TRBV6-2 or TRBV6-3 and TRBJ2-2; unclear D gene. This CDR3 spans 12 amino acids. With 6 bases removed from V and 4 bases from J, the gap between germline ends came to 6 bases. Germline assignment: CDR1 MNHEY and CDR2 SVGEGT. CDR3 protein: CASRRITGELFF. For the CDR3, the DNA is TGTGCCAGCAGGAGGATCACCGGGGAGCTGTTTTTT.

This clonotype was observed a handful of times. The J gene is TRBJ1-1, the V gene TRBV11-3; 7 bases match TRBD1. CDR1 is SGHNT, CDR2 YENEEA, per germline. The CDR3 covers 12 residues. The junction had 0 bases not matched to a gene; V was cut back by 2 bases and J by 6 bases. The CDR3 DNA follows: TGTGCCAGCAGCTTACAGGGGGCTGAAGCTTTCTTT. This gives the protein CASSLQGAEAFF.